The entry below gives a single T cell receptor (beta chain) sequence along with its context. This clone's antigen is unknown. Base qualities are missing; no much larger clone stands one base away. CDR1 and CDR2, per the germline V gene, are MNHEY and SVGAGI. The CDR3 has 14 amino acids, counting the end cysteine and phenylalanine. Solely the CDR3 DNA is kept, with 42 bases framed from the first base. V is pruned by 0 bases and J by 5 bases, leaving 3 bases of the junction without a gene match. This sample was included in a study of cytomegalovirus exposure and HLA in healthy donors (dated by TCRdb to the late 2010s). About the investigation overall: An earlier analysis of some 500 of the donors reported approximately 300 Gb of sequence data and roughly 110 million unique TCR beta sequences from about 200 million T cells. Typing coverage differed by locus: A, B, C, DRB1 and DQB1 were typed in about 620-640 donors, DQA1 in about 510, DPA1 in around 580, and DPB1 in just under 490. HLA typing covered class I and class II loci at four-digit resolution. All discovery cohort repertoires had been generated using a single sequencing platform. The study profiled the T cell repertoires of 500 to 800 subjects by immunosequencing and related them to cytomegalovirus serostatus. A later genetic analysis used genome-wide SNP genotypes for about 65% of the 666 donors, treating that subset as a discovery cohort. The study was designed to test whether signatures of past pathogen exposure could be identified by cataloging public T cell receptors. Donor age, sex, ethnicity and CMV serostatus were compiled together with the repertoire data. Among some 400 genotyped donors of the cohort, an average of about 220,000 unique TCR beta nucleotide sequences was sequenced per donor, of which 15% to 20% were non-productive. Four to six DR-DQ haplotypes were handled as single units for association and clustering, since linkage in the cohort was strong. To predict cytomegalovirus infection status, the study brought together high-throughput TCR immunosequencing, statistical association of individual TCRs with disease status, and machine learning. Rather than drawing on any new phenotypic data, the later analysis identified candidate immune exposures from TCR beta sequences and the way those sequences occurred across donors. Along with the approximately 650-subject first cohort, a separate validation cohort of over 90 different subjects was used. A later analysis re-analyzed previously published TCR beta repertoires from roughly 630 donors and added high-resolution HLA genotyping to study TCR occurrence patterns. About 280 gigabases of sequencing data and roughly 81 million unique TCR sequences made up an early release that covered about 640 HLA-typed donors. Among the approximately 430 genotyped donors, about 85% belonged to the genetic ancestry cluster associated with self-reported Caucasian donors. To decide whether each TCR beta V gene segment behaved as functional or pseudogenic, an earlier analysis of fewer than 750 of the donors relied on high-throughput TCR beta sequencing. The investigation overall reported the following: A group of highly shared sequence variants was considered likely to be a technical artifact of the sequencing pipeline. Strong co-occurrence of HLA alleles, especially DR and DQ, made assigning TCR associations to individual alleles difficult. In an earlier analysis of fewer than 700 of the donors, most TCR beta V segments appeared in productive rearrangements about 90% or about 30% of the time, broadly matching IMGT annotations. Presence/absence analyses assumed roughly uniform sequencing depth across donors, an assumption that may not hold. The authors suggested that the approach could potentially be extended to other disease states and immunological phenotypes. The cohort was sequenced for TCR beta chains only, and without alpha or paired-chain data the features that could be detected were limited. A further reported finding was that TCR beta sequences accurately predicted the HLA-A and HLA-B alleles for most subjects in the first cohort. In both the original and validation cohorts, the classifier was reported to diagnose cytomegalovirus status with high specificity and sensitivity. Most CMV-associated TCR beta chains appeared to be HLA-restricted in a later analysis, and the HLA associations seemed to be driven largely by CMV exposure. In a later genetic analysis, fewer N-insertions in productive TCRs were reported among donors in an Asian-associated ancestry cluster than the roughly 710-donor mean. The only immune exposure information available for the cohort was CMV serostatus. In a later analysis, TCR association rates were found to vary across HLA loci, with the most associated TCRs seen for DRB1 alleles and the fewest for HLA-C alleles. An association between a missense DCLRE1C variant and V-gene and J-gene trimming of TCR beta chains was found in a later genetic analysis and replicated in an independent cohort. In a later analysis, several top co-occurrence clusters were reported to appear linked to parvovirus B19, influenza, CMV and Epstein-Barr virus. The study gave a list of about 160 TCR beta chains associated with cytomegalovirus. Some 16 rarely observed V segments, including chromosome 9 orphons, were excluded from the earlier analysis of approximately 600 of the donors because counts were too low. Because HLA typing was missing for some donors at each locus, association tests included only the typed subset. Most TCR sequences were seen in very few donors, while some public TCRs were found in many individuals. In a later analysis, HLA-associated TCR beta chains were found to be more clonally expanded and to have lower generation probabilities than equally common non-associated chains. Some IMGT-functional V segments, including TRBV6-2 and TRBV6-3, could not be told apart with the 87-base-pair reads, so those segments were excluded. In a later analysis, around 17,000 TCR beta sequences were associated with specific HLA alleles at a false discovery rate of 0.05. Correlated functional status among segregating V segments might be attributable to linkage disequilibrium, but an unknown experimental factor could not be ruled out. In vitro tests confirmed that a few of the cytomegalovirus-associated TCR beta chains recognize cytomegalovirus antigens.

The receptor library was made with the immunoSEQ multiplex PCR assay. For the multiplex PCR, a mixture combining 60 forward primers for TCR Vbeta segments and 13 reverse primers for TCR Jbeta segments was used. The CDR3 region of rearranged TCR beta genes was amplified from genomic DNA by a multiplex PCR assay. Amplified TCR beta libraries were sequenced as 87-base-pair reads on the Illumina HiSeq System. In the original analysis: A later analysis counted approximately 84 million unique TCR beta chains across the roughly 700 repertoires, and roughly 9.9 million of these chains were shared by at least two donors. Raw reads were error-corrected and collapsed into unique sequences with a nearest-neighbor algorithm that merged closely related sequences to remove PCR and sequencing errors. To assign V, D and J gene segments, CDR3 sequences were aligned to IMGT reference sequences. For a sequence to be retained, at least a six-nucleotide match to both a V gene segment and a J gene segment was required. A rearrangement was called productive if the CDR3 had no stop codons and remained in frame with V and J, and every other rearrangement was called non-productive. CDR3 was defined by IMGT convention, running from the second conserved V-encoded cysteine to the conserved J-encoded phenylalanine. The earlier analysis of fewer than 700 of the donors excluded sequences that lacked an unambiguous match to a single V gene segment. In an earlier analysis of several hundred of the donors, V segments were called functional above 56.7% productive rearrangements and were called segregating when the between-donor standard deviation exceeded 5%. A statistical classification framework was built to diagnose cytomegalovirus status from the catalog of TCR beta chain sequences. In a later analysis, V and J genes were assigned by comparing TCR nucleotide sequences against IMGT/GENE-DB human TR gene sequences. A later analysis assigned CDR3 sequences and most-parsimonious VDJ recombination scenarios with the TCRdist pipeline. In a later analysis, every TCR beta chain was defined by the combination of its CDR3 amino acid sequence and its V-gene family, and reads without a unique V-gene family were dropped. In a later analysis, around 650 highly shared, low-generation-probability nucleotide sequences were removed to address suspected cross-contamination and a sequencing artifact. In a later analysis, a clonal expansion index for each public chain was calculated from normalized within-repertoire ranks of inferred template counts. In a later analysis, generation probabilities were computed with a VDJ recombination model fitted to out-of-frame rearrangements, and the resulting probabilities were checked against IGoR. Hypergeometric tests were used in a later analysis to score TCR-TCR, TCR-HLA and TCR-CMV co-occurrence, with a repertoire-size bias correction applied to the TCR pairs. To estimate false discovery rates, a later analysis permuted the HLA or CMV assignments 20 times. In a later analysis, co-occurring TCRs were grouped with DBSCAN, and TCRdist sequence similarity was added when clustering was performed within HLA-allele-positive subsets. Repertoires with fewer than 30,000 or more than 120,000 public chains were left out of co-occurrence clustering, as were about 5 repertoires with anomalous nucleotide sharing. TCRdb limited this immuneACCESS table to in-frame rearrangements with V and J called. A share of clones is missing; checked studies link under half to unresolved V genes, and the rest is unexplained. Clone size and V and J calls were adopted from that table, with D and trimming inferred from the DNA. For this sample the table gives 150,000 to 200,000 clones, of which about 88% were detected only once. Clones ranked in the top ten supply roughly 0.24% of the sample.

The cohort comprised 666 healthy bone marrow donors. Cohort members were all nominally healthy when sampled, although unrecorded immune exposures were likely present. The donor was CMV seronegative and was included in the group of 352 seronegative cohort members. A peripheral blood sample was provided by each donor, and peripheral blood mononuclear cells were used for TCR beta sequencing. Genomic DNA was extracted from the blood cell samples with the Qiagen DNeasy Blood Extraction Kit. Here the chain combines TRBV6-5 and TRBJ2-5; 7 of the junction bases match TRBD2. The sequence came from a girl under three years old in good health and CMV-seronegative. The sequencing input was PBMCs. This receptor carries the CDR3 CASSYSGRAETQYF. The nucleotide sequence is TGTGCCAGCAGTTACTCGGGGAGGGCGGAGACCCAGTACTTC.